A single sample is the source of the 28 T cell receptor beta chains below, sequenced in a study of Tregs in tolerant kidney transplant recipients. The data were produced by immunoSEQ multiplex PCR, yet TCRdb's version contains in-frame clones alone and is incomplete. The table has some 65,000 clones, roughly 89% seen once. The sequencing input was CD4+ T cells from blood. Every receptor here comes from a human donor in good health.

A remark on this clone: Other nucleotide sequences in the sample specify the same CDR3. The chain uses TRBV7-9 and TRBJ1-1; perhaps TRBD1 as D (5 bases). The CDR3 consists of 13 residues. The ends were cut back, 5 bases at V and 1 base at J, with 8 bases in the middle. The V gene's germline CDR1 is SEHNR and CDR2 FQNEAQ (reference sequence). CDR3 in amino acids: CASSTQGNTEAFF. In nucleotides, the CDR3 is TGTGCCAGCAGCACGCAGGGGAACACTGAAGCTTTCTTT.

This clone was counted many times. The chain couples TRBV5-1 to TRBJ1-2, with 7 positions matching TRBD1. Trimming took 0 bases from V and 2 from J; bases not matched to a gene: 1. This CDR3 is built from 14 residues. Germline V gene lookup returns CDR1 SGHRS and CDR2 YFSETQ. CDR3 coding DNA: TGCGCCAGCAGCTTGGGGACAGGAAACTATGGCTACACCTTC. Protein: CASSLGTGNYGYTF.

This clone occurred once. V and J are TRBV7-9 and TRBJ1-3; D is unresolved. This CDR3 is built from 13 residues. V was pared by 5 bases and J by 9 bases, with 14 bases between. Germline V CDR1 and CDR2: SEHNR, FQNEAQ (reference sequence). CDR3 sequence: CASSLGNLGTIYF. The CDR3 DNA reads TGTGCCAGCAGCCTAGGGAATTTGGGCACCATATATTTT.

V usage is TRBV5-5 and J usage is TRBJ1-5; TRBD1 agrees at 9 bases. The CDR3 loop spans 17 amino acids. Germline V lookup: CDR1 SGHKS, CDR2 YYEKEE (reference sequence). The V gene end was trimmed by 4 bases and the J gene end by 0 bases; junction bases not matched to a gene: 8. CDR3 amino acids: CASSPGRDRASNQPQHF. The CDR3 nucleotides are TGTGCCAGCAGCCCGGGAAGGGACAGGGCTAGCAATCAGCCCCAGCATTTT.

The chain recombines TRBV6-5 with TRBJ2-7; the D is unclear. The ends were cut back, 2 bases at V and 2 bases at J, with 16 bases in the middle. Germline CDR1 reads MNHEY; CDR2 reads SVGAGI. The CDR3 runs to 16 residues. As DNA, the CDR3 is TGTGCCAGCAGTTACGGGTTAGATTATGTGGCCTACGAGCAGTACTTC. Protein product: CASSYGLDYVAYEQYF.

This clone was picked up one time. At one end, the junction sequence differs from germline, possibly due to a read error. The V call is TRBV4-1, the J call TRBJ2-7, with a weak D call TRBD2 (5 bases). In germline, CDR1 is MGHRA, CDR2 YSYEKL. This CDR3 spans 17 amino acids. As DNA, the CDR3 is TGCGCCAGCAGCCAAAGTGTTGGACTGGGAAGCTCCTGCGAGCAGTACTTC. Residues: CASSQSVGLGSSCEQYF.

The CDR3 here is CASSLDPGAPYGYTF. CDR3 bases: TGTGCCAGCAGCTTAGATCCGGGGGCCCCCTATGGCTACACCTTC. The V gene is TRBV7-8, the J gene TRBJ1-2; a weak D match, TRBD1 (6 bases). Trimming shortened V by 1 base and J by 4 bases, and 13 bases separated the two germline ends. The CDR3 sequence is 15 residues long. CDR1 and CDR2 (germline): SGHVS, FQNEAQ.

The chain couples TRBV6-1 to TRBJ1-2, with D tentatively TRBD1 (5 bases). V lost 6 bases and J 8 bases, leaving 22 bases between the germline ends. In germline, CDR1 is MNHNS, CDR2 SASEGT. The CDR3 covers 15 residues. The CDR3 loop reads CASRWDFQGAGGYTF. Here the CDR3 DNA reads TGTGCCAGCAGATGGGACTTTCAGGGCGCGGGGGGCTACACCTTC.

The V call is TRBV6-1, the J call TRBJ1-3; TRBD1 is a possible D gene (6 bases). CDR3 length equals 15 residues. The germline gives CDR1 MNHNS, CDR2 SASEGT. Trimming removed 8 bases from V and 5 bases from J, with 19 bases in between. The DNA of the CDR3 is TGTGCCAGCTCGCCAATGGGGGCGCAAAGAAACACCATATATTTT. This gives the protein CASSPMGAQRNTIYF.

The rearrangement joins TRBV7-3 to TRBJ2-1; 13 bases are a match to TRBD2. With V trimmed by 4 bases and J by 7 bases, 13 bases remained unmatched. Germline CDR1 is SGHTA and CDR2 is FQGTGA. The CDR3 runs 18 residues. The CDR3 bases are TGTGCCAGCAGCTCCCCAACTAGCGGGAGGGCCGGGGGGAATGAGCAGTTCTTC. This translates into CASSSPTSGRAGGNEQFF.

Ten or more counts support this clone. This sequence joins TRBV6-6 and TRBJ1-1; the D gene is possibly TRBD1 (6 bases). The V end was cut by 4 bases, the J end by 11 bases, with 11 bases between. This CDR3 is 11 amino acids long. In germline, CDR1 is MNHNY, CDR2 SVGAGI (reference sequence). CDR3 sequence: CASSLGGHAFF. DNA for the CDR3: TGTGCCAGCAGTTTGGGGGGGCACGCTTTCTTT.

The genes are TRBV7-2 and TRBJ2-3; TRBD2 might be the D (5 bases). Deletions cut 5 bases from V and 4 bases from J, with 10 bases between. Germline V CDR1 and CDR2: SGHTA, FQGNSA. The CDR3 loop spans 13 amino acids. In DNA, the CDR3 is TGTGCCAGCAGCCCGGGATCTTCAGATACGCAGTATTTT. Amino acids: CASSPGSSDTQYF.

The chain is built from TRBV6-5 and TRBJ2-1; the match to TRBD2 covers 8 bases. This CDR3 has 15 residues. Germline V gene lookup returns CDR1 MNHEY and CDR2 SVGAGI. Trimming at V came to 6 bases and at J to 2 bases, leaving 6 bases not matched to a gene. The CDR3 region is CASSRNSGAYNEQFF. CDR3 coding DNA: TGTGCCAGCAGCAGAAATAGCGGGGCCTACAATGAGCAGTTCTTC.

The chain couples TRBV4-1 to TRBJ2-7; D may match TRBD1 or TRBD2 (5 bases each). V shed 1 base and J shed 6 bases, with 16 bases lying between them. CDR1 and CDR2 (germline): MGHRA, YSYEKL. The CDR3 consists of 15 residues. CDR3 coding DNA: TGCGCCAGCAGCCAAGGTTTGGCAGGGAGTGGCGAGCAGTACTTC. Translation gives CASSQGLAGSGEQYF.

V is TRBV27 and J is TRBJ1-5, with D possibly TRBD1 on 5 matching bases. The V end lost 8 bases, the J end lost 4 bases, and 18 bases lay between the germline ends. Germline values: CDR1 MNHEY, CDR2 SMNVEV (reference sequence). The CDR3 is 15 amino acids. This CDR3 is CASGKGNIGNQPQHF. CDR3 sequence (DNA): TGTGCCAGCGGCAAGGGGAATATCGGAAATCAGCCCCAGCATTTT.

The V and J genes are TRBV4-3 and TRBJ2-3; 7 nucleotides line up with TRBD2. V trimming: 3 bases; J trimming: 0 bases; junction bases outside the gene matches: 6. CDR1 and CDR2 from the germline V gene are LGHNA and YSLEER. This CDR3 has 16 residues. DNA for the CDR3: TGCGCCAGCAGCCATCCGGGAGGATATAGCACAGATACGCAGTATTTT. Translating gives CASSHPGGYSTDTQYF.

CDR3 loop: CATGNQETQYF. The CDR3 DNA sequence: TGTGCCACCGGGAATCAAGAGACCCAGTACTTC. V and J are TRBV18 and TRBJ2-5; D is possibly TRBD2 (5 bases). The V gene's germline CDR1 is KGHSH and CDR2 LQKENI. Trimming left V 10 bases short and J 2 bases short, with 8 bases between. This CDR3 comprises 11 residues.

The chain joins TRBV7-2 to TRBJ1-1; 7 nucleotides align to TRBD1. Germline lookup yields CDR1 SGHTA and CDR2 FQGNSA. This CDR3 is built from 16 residues. After removal of 1 base from V and 2 bases from J, the junction contained 7 bases not matched to a gene. In nucleotides, the CDR3 is TGTGCCAGCAGCTTAGTCCCGGGACAGAGAAACACTGAAGCTTTCTTT. This sequence encodes CASSLVPGQRNTEAFF.

The chain recombines TRBV7-8 with TRBJ2-1; 10 positions match TRBD2. Trimming cost V 3 bases and J 0 bases; bases outside gene matches: 5. Looked up from germline, CDR1 is SGHVS and CDR2 is FQNEAQ. This CDR3 spans 17 amino acids. CDR3 protein: CASSFQRGGSSYNEQFF. CDR3 bases: TGTGCCAGCAGCTTCCAGCGGGGGGGTAGCTCCTACAATGAGCAGTTCTTC.

V usage is TRBV18 and J usage is TRBJ2-5; no reliable D call. V was clipped by 3 bases and J by 4 bases, with 12 bases between them. This CDR3 is 14 amino acids long. From germline, CDR1 is KGHSH and CDR2 LQKENI. In DNA, the CDR3 is TGTGCCAGCTCACCTTGGGGTATTGGAGAGACCCAGTACTTC. Translating gives CASSPWGIGETQYF.

This clone was counted a single time. The CDR3 reads CSARRGDEQYF. DNA of the CDR3: TGCAGTGCGAGGAGAGGGGACGAGCAGTACTTC. The genes are TRBV20-1 and TRBJ2-7; possibly TRBD1 or TRBD2 for D (5 bases each). This CDR3 comprises 11 residues. The V gene lost 6 bases and the J gene lost 5 bases, with 11 bases spanning the gap. Germline CDR1 DFQATT, CDR2 SNEGSKA (reference sequence).

This clone was counted between two and nine times. This chain links TRBV30 with TRBJ2-6; D is unresolved. The germline V gene has CDR1 GTSNPN and CDR2 SVGIG (reference sequence). This CDR3 has 14 residues. V shed 7 bases and J shed 0 bases, with 10 bases lying between them. CDR3 DNA: TGTGCCTCAACAGCCTCCTCTGGGGCCAACGTCCTGACTTTC. Its translation: CASTASSGANVLTF. The variable domain in full, completed from reference TRBV30 and TRBJ2-6, reads SQTIHQWPATLVQPVGSPLSLECTVEGTSNPNLYWYRQAAGRGLQLLFYSVGIGQISSEVPQNLSASRPQDRQFILSSKKLLLSDSGFYLCASTASSGANVLTFGAGSRLTVL.

V gene TRBV5-1 combines with J gene TRBJ1-3, with D possibly matching TRBD1 (6 bases). V dropped 4 bases and J dropped 3 bases, with 14 bases sitting between them. The germline V gene has CDR1 SGHRS and CDR2 YFSETQ. The CDR3 sequence is 15 residues long. CDR3 sequence: CASSSGLRGGNTIYF. The CDR3 nucleotides read TGCGCCAGCAGCAGCGGACTCAGGGGTGGAAACACCATATATTTT.

To note about this clone: One junction end does not reproduce the germline sequence, and a read error may be involved. Different DNA sequences within this sample yield the same CDR3. The gene calls are TRBV5-6 and TRBJ1-2, with 9 positions matching TRBD1. Germline loops: CDR1 SGHDT, CDR2 YYEEEE. CDR3 size: 15 residues. The DNA for the CDR3 is TGTGCCAGTAGCTTGACAGGGGGAGGTTTAGATGGCTACACCTTC. It codes for CASSLTGGGLDGYTF.

The chain is built from TRBV5-1 and TRBJ2-7; unclear D gene. The CDR3 has 13 amino acids. V lost 4 bases, J lost 6 bases, and 14 bases lay in between. Germline V gives CDR1 SGHRS, CDR2 YFSETQ. The CDR3 loop reads CASSMGPLGEQYF. CDR3 nucleotides: TGCGCCAGCAGCATGGGCCCTTTGGGCGAGCAGTACTTC.

The chain uses TRBV12-5 and TRBJ1-3, with D tentatively TRBD1 (5 bases). The ends were cut back, 4 bases at V and 0 bases at J, with 10 bases in the middle. Germline V gene lookup returns CDR1 LGHNT and CDR2 FRNRAP. The CDR3 runs 15 residues. The CDR3 here is CASGSGDFSGNTIYF. CDR3 sequence (DNA): TGTGCTAGTGGTTCCGGGGACTTCTCTGGAAACACCATATATTTT.

This chain uses TRBV9 with TRBJ1-6; D ambiguous. Germline loops: CDR1 SGDLS, CDR2 YYNGEE. CDR3 length: 13 residues. The ends were cut back, 4 bases at V and 9 bases at J, with 11 bases in the middle. CDR3 nucleotide sequence: TGTGCCAGCAGCCTTTCCCGGATTTCACCCCTCCACTTT. As protein: CASSLSRISPLHF.

The chain couples TRBV18 to TRBJ1-2, with D hard to call. This CDR3 contains 14 residues. V lost 6 bases and J lost 3, with 14 bases in between. The germline gives CDR1 KGHSH, CDR2 LQKENI. This CDR3 reads CASSPDLDYYGYTF. The CDR3 coding sequence is TGTGCCAGCTCTCCCGACCTAGACTACTATGGCTACACCTTC.